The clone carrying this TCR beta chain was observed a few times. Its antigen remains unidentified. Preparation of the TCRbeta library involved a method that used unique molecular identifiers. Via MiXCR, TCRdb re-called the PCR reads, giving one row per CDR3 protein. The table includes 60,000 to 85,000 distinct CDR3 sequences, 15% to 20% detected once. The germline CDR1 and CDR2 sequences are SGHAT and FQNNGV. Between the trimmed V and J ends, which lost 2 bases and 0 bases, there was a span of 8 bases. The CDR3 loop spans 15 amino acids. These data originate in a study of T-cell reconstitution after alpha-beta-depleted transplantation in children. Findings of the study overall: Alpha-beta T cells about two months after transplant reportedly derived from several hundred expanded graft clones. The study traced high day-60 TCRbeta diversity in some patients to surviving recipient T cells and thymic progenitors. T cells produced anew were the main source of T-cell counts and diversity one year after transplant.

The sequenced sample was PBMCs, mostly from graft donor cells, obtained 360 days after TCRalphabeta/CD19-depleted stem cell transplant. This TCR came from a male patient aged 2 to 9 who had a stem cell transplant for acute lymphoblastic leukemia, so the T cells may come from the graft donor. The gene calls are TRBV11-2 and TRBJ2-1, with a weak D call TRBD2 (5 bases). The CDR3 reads CASSLHLASYNEQFF. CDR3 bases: TGTGCCAGCAGCTTACATCTAGCCTCCTACAATGAGCAGTTCTTC.